This T cell receptor (beta chain) was profiled in a study of T cells in localized non-small cell lung cancer (dated by TCRdb to about 2020). Context from the whole study: Comparing tumors with uninvolved tumor-adjacent lungs, the study looked at the T cell repertoires of 236 patients with early-stage NSCLC. A mean age of roughly 64 years was recorded for the NSCLC patients, of whom around 140 were male and 100 to 110 were female. All 250 or so NSCLC patients in the cohort were treatment-naive and had localized lung tumors that were resected.

At diagnosis, peripheral blood, uninvolved tumor-adjacent lung and tumor were collected and stored as a combination of fresh-frozen and FFPE material. The research as a whole found: Longer overall survival was associated with higher blood T cell density, whereas shorter survival was associated with higher adjacent-lung clonality. A median of roughly 50 of the top 100 tumor clones turned up in the paired uninvolved adjacent lung, and around 27 of those clones also ranked among the top 100 of that same adjacent lung. Because the study design was exploratory, TCR variables were selected using unadjusted p-values without false-discovery rate correction. The highest T cell clonality was observed in uninvolved tumor-adjacent lung, where clonality exceeded that of tumor, suggesting that antigenic responses were more focused in uninvolved tumor-adjacent lung. Because multi-region sequencing of the tumors was not done, intratumor heterogeneity could not be ruled out.

TCR beta CDR3 regions were sequenced from DNA using the immunoSEQ Assay. In the authors' own workflow: T cell density was computed as TCR beta template counts normalized to usable DNA estimated by amplifying housekeeping genes. Using the preseqR package, richness was estimated by extrapolating to 120,000 templates for tissue samples and 400,000 templates for PBMC samples. Clonality was calculated as one minus Pielou's evenness. Tissue-enriched TCRs were identified by differential abundance testing using productive amino-acid clonotypes, minimum total count 5 and alpha 0.1. Repertoire overlap between compartments was quantified with the Jaccard Index and Morisita Overlap Index. GLIPH grouped TCR beta CDR3s together with public tetramer-defined viral CDR3s, and a viral motif had to include at least three viral sequences and also show V-gene enrichment. Drawn from immuneACCESS, this table holds only the in-frame rearrangements with V and J called that TCRdb kept. Clones are partly lost; checked studies trace under half to an unresolved V gene and leave the rest unexplained. V and J calls and clone size come straight from that table; D and trimming were deduced from the DNA. This sample comprises more than 1,100 clones, about 31% of them detected only once. The top ten hold around 8.8% of the sample.

This clone was observed a handful of times. Its antigen is still unknown. No much larger clone exists at a distance of one base, and base qualities are not known. V is pared back by 0 bases and J by 5 bases, with 13 bases lying between the germline termini. CDR1 and CDR2, looked up from the germline V gene, are SGHNT and YENEEA. Spanning cysteine to phenylalanine, the CDR3 consists of 15 amino acids. Only the CDR3 portion is preserved as DNA: 45 bases, with reading frame beginning at the first base. Material: lung tumor tissue, obtained before any cancer treatment. The chain is assembled from TRBV11-3 and TRBJ2-5, with the D gene call left open. The source of this sequence is an older male donor with stage II squamous cell lung carcinoma. The DNA sequence is TGTGCCAGCAGCTTAGATAACACGGAAAGCGAGACCCAGTACTTC. Translated, it gives CASSLDNTESETQYF.